This T cell receptor beta chain stems from a study of cytomegalovirus exposure and HLA in healthy donors. Study as a whole: Both the 120 validation repertoires and the approximately 700 first-cohort repertoires used the same platform, as reported by a later analysis. Findings and limits, study-wide: The study listed roughly 160 cytomegalovirus-associated TCR beta chains. In vitro confirmation showed three CMV-associated chains to be CMV antigen specific. Diagnosis of cytomegalovirus status made by the classifier reportedly showed high specificity and sensitivity.

A note on this clone: Its antigen is still unknown.

V dropped 1 base and J dropped 1 base, with 10 bases sitting between them. In germline, CDR1 is LGHNA, CDR2 YSLEER. The CDR3 has 15 residues. Here immunoSEQ multiplex PCR was the method, and the copy in TCRdb shows in-frame clones only, minus some. The data show 90,000 to 130,000 clones, more than 70% seen once. The gene calls are TRBV4-3 and TRBJ2-5, with D possibly TRBD2 on 5 matching bases. The origin of this receptor is a young woman in good health and CMV-seronegative. Sequencing was performed on PBMCs. This CDR3 reads CASSQAGLPQETQYF. CDR3 nucleotide sequence: TGCGCCAGCAGCCAAGCCGGACTGCCCCAAGAGACCCAGTACTTC.